Shown below are 10 T cell receptor beta chains from a single sample sequenced in a study of T cell responses to AZD1222 COVID-19 vaccine. Libraries were prepared by immunoSEQ multiplex PCR; TCRdb keeps only in-frame clonotypes and omits some of them. The sample holds about 150,000 clones, more than 75% seen once. The source was peripheral blood, collected on day 0 of MenACWY control vaccination. The receptors here all came from an adult in good health.

The chain carries TRBV10-2 and TRBJ1-5; no firm D call. Germline values: CDR1 WSHSY, CDR2 SAAADI. The V end was cut by 7 bases, the J end by 1 base, with 8 bases between. The CDR3 has 13 residues. The DNA of the CDR3 is TGCGCCAGCAACCTGGACAGCAATCAGCCCCAGCATTTT. Protein product: CASNLDSNQPQHF.

The J gene is TRBJ2-1, the V gene TRBV2, with D unresolved. The CDR3 extends over 14 amino acids. Trimming pared 2 bases from V and 3 bases from J, leaving 8 bases between. Germline V lookup: CDR1 SNHLY, CDR2 FYNNEI. DNA for the CDR3: TGTGCCAGCAGTGAAACGGGTTACTACAATGAGCAGTTCTTC. This translates into CASSETGYYNEQFF.

For the CDR3, the DNA is TGTGCCAGCACTTCGGGACAGGGAGGGATGGATACGCAGTATTTT. It encodes CASTSGQGGMDTQYF. V is TRBV6-6 and J is TRBJ2-3, with 9 bases fitting TRBD1. Looked up from germline, CDR1 is MNHNY and CDR2 is SVGAGI (reference sequence). The CDR3 covers 15 residues. V shed 7 bases, J shed 6 bases, and the junction held 11 bases outside the gene matches.

The V and J genes are TRBV11-2 and TRBJ2-1, with TRBD1 matching over 7 bases. The germline CDR1 and CDR2 sequences are SGHAT and FQNNGV. This CDR3 has 15 amino acids. V dropped 5 bases and J dropped 1; count of bases not matched to a gene: 5. The CDR3 here is CASSPRGQSYNEQFF. CDR3 in DNA: TGTGCCAGCAGCCCAAGGGGGCAATCCTACAATGAGCAGTTCTTC.

V and J are TRBV19 and TRBJ1-4; weak D call: TRBD1 (6 bases). CDR1 and CDR2 (germline): LNHDA, SQIVND (reference sequence). The CDR3 runs to 15 residues. V shed 4 bases and J shed 8 bases, with 17 bases lying between them. DNA for the CDR3: TGTGCCAGTAGTACCTCCGACAGGAGGCGCGAAAAACTGTTTTTT. This sequence encodes CASSTSDRRREKLFF.

V and J are TRBV5-4 and TRBJ1-6; D gene unclear. The CDR3 extends over 13 amino acids. V lost 0 bases to trimming and J lost 8 bases, with 6 bases between them. Germline assignment: CDR1 SGHNT and CDR2 YYREEE (reference sequence). In DNA form, the CDR3 reads TGTGCCAGCAGCTTGGGTAGATATTCACCCCTCCACTTT. Its protein is CASSLGRYSPLHF.

The rearrangement links TRBV5-1 to TRBJ2-5; 8 bases line up with TRBD1. V gave up 4 bases and J gave up 5 bases; unmatched junction bases: 19. CDR3 size: 18 residues. The germline V gene has CDR1 SGHRS and CDR2 YFSETQ. The CDR3 is CASSGYLWTGSFVETQYF. CDR3 coding DNA: TGCGCCAGCAGCGGCTACTTATGGACAGGGTCCTTTGTGGAGACCCAGTACTTC.

The rearrangement links TRBV5-6 to TRBJ2-7; TRBD2 matches 7 bases. The length of the CDR3 is 16 residues. Germline V gene lookup returns CDR1 SGHDT and CDR2 YYEEEE. The V and J ends lost 1 base and 1 base, in that order; junction bases with no gene match: 8. CDR3 amino acids: CASSLPGLRASYEQYF. The DNA for the CDR3 is TGTGCCAGCAGCTTGCCGGGACTAAGGGCGTCCTACGAGCAGTACTTC.

The chain employs TRBV7-3 and TRBJ2-3; the match to TRBD1 covers 7 bases. Germline-derived CDR1 and CDR2 are SGHTA and FQGTGA. This CDR3 region has 14 residues. V shed 4 bases and J 3 bases; nucleotides not matched to a gene: 4. CDR3 sequence (DNA): TGTGCCAGCAGCTACCGACAGGGAACAGATACGCAGTATTTT. Translation: CASSYRQGTDTQYF.

The rearrangement joins TRBV9 to TRBJ2-3, with 9 nucleotides matching TRBD2. J was trimmed by 4 bases and V by 0 bases; bases with no gene match: 6. The CDR3 is 16 amino acids. Looked up from germline, CDR1 is SGDLS and CDR2 is YYNGEE. CDR3 in amino acids: CASSVGAGGLADTQYF. CDR3 sequence (DNA): TGTGCCAGCAGCGTAGGCGCGGGGGGGCTTGCAGATACGCAGTATTTT.